This entry concerns a single T cell receptor beta chain. Its antigen is unknown. The method was immunoSEQ multiplex PCR; TCRdb's version includes in-frame clones alone and lacks a portion of them. The sample has some 150,000 clones, roughly 86% seen once; the top ten hold under 5%. This entry belongs to a study of cytomegalovirus exposure and HLA in healthy donors. Study-wide points: The authors enumerated some 160 TCR beta chains as linked to cytomegalovirus.

Germline V CDR1 and CDR2: MGHRA, YSYEKL. This CDR3 region has 17 residues. The junction had 11 bases not matched to a gene; V was cut back by 1 base and J by 7 bases. V is TRBV4-1 and J is TRBJ2-2, with 8 bases matching TRBD1. The TCR was taken from a man aged 18 to 29 in good health and CMV-seropositive. Sequencing input: PBMCs. CDR3 DNA sequence: TGCGCCAGCAGCCAAGGACGCGGCGCAGGGGGCAGCGGGGAGCTGTTTTTT. It yields the protein CASSQGRGAGGSGELFF.